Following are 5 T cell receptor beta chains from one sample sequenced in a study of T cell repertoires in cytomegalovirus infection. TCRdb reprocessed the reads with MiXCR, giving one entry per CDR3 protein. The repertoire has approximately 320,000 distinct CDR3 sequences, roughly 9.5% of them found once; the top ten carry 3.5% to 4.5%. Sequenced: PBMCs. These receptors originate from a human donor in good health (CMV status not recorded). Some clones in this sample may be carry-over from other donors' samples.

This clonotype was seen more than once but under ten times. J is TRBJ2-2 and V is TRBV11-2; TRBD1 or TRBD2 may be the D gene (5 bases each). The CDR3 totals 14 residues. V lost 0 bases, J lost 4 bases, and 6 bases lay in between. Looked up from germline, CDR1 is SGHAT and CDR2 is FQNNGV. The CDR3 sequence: CASSLEGVTGELFF. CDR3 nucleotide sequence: TGTGCCAGCAGCTTAGAGGGGGTCACCGGGGAGCTGTTTTTT.

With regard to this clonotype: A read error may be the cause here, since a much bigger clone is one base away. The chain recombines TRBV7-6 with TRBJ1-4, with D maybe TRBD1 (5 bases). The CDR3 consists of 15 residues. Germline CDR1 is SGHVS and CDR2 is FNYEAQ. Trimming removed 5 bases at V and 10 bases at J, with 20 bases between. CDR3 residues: CASSPQDSTRVKLFF. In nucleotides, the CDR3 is TGTGCCAGCAGCCCCCAGGACTCGACCAGGGTAAAACTGTTTTTT.

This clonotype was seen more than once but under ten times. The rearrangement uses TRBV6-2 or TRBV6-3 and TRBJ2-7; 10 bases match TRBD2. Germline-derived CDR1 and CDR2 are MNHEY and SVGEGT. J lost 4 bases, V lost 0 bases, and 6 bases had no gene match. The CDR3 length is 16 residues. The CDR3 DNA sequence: TGTGCCAGCAGTTACTCCAGGACTAGCGGCGATTACGAGCAGTACTTC. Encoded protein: CASSYSRTSGDYEQYF.

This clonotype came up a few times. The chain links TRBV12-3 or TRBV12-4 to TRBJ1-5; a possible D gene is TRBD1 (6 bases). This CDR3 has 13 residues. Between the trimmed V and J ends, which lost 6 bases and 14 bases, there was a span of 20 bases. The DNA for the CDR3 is TGTGCCAGCAGATCGATATCCGGGGGCCGGGAGCATTTT. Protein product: CASRSISGGREHF.

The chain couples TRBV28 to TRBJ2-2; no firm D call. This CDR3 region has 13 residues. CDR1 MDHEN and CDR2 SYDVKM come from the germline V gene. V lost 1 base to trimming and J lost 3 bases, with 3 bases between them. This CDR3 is CASSLFHTGELFF. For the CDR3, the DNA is TGTGCCAGCAGTTTATTTCACACCGGGGAGCTGTTTTTT.